This T cell receptor (beta chain) was captured by sequencing in a study of T cell responses to AZD1222 COVID-19 vaccine. Trimming shortened V by 4 bases and J by 1 base, and 11 bases separated the two germline ends. This CDR3 spans 14 amino acids. Germline CDR1 is SGHRS and CDR2 is YFSETQ. Findings of the study overall: Only six people who got AZD1222 tested seropositive at baseline. Spike-specific TCR breadth and depth both grew after two AZD1222 doses.

TCRdb's copy holds only in-frame clones and misses some; the assay was immunoSEQ multiplex PCR. The table has some 90,000 clones, around nine tenths seen once; the top ten hold less than 15%. On this clone: What it recognizes is unknown.

This TCR came from an adult in good health. The material sequenced was peripheral blood, taken on day 0 of AZD1222 vaccination. J is TRBJ1-1 and V is TRBV5-1; D not resolved. CDR3 protein: CASSPGGQNTEAFF. The CDR3 DNA reads TGCGCCAGCAGCCCGGGAGGTCAGAACACTGAAGCTTTCTTT.